Shown below are 10 T cell receptor beta chains from a single sample sequenced in a study of beta chain features in type 1 diabetes. Antigens of these TCRs are unknown. Notes on the study in general: Moderate but significant shortening of TCRB CDR3s was recorded in all four CD4+ subsets from Type 1 diabetes patients.

Since all of the isolated RNA was reverse transcribed, expressed TCRB transcripts were what got sequenced. Sequenced by immunoSEQ multiplex PCR; TCRdb stores in-frame clones only, minus some. The sample carries over 55,000 clones, roughly 50% recorded once. The sample comprised Tregs from blood. These receptors were obtained from a woman aged 40-49 years with type 1 diabetes.

This clone was seen more than once but under ten times. Other DNA sequences in the same sample also yield this CDR3. The V and J genes are TRBV7-2 and TRBJ2-3; possible D gene TRBD1, 6 bases. Germline V gives CDR1 SGHTA, CDR2 FQGNSA. The CDR3 is made up of 14 amino acids. The V end was cut by 1 base, the J end by 1 base, with 6 bases between. CDR3 nucleotide sequence: TGTGCCAGCAGCTTAGGACAGGGCACAGATACGCAGTATTTT. It specifies CASSLGQGTDTQYF. The full variable domain, in which reference TRBV7-2 and TRBJ2-3 provide the parts outside the CDR3, is GAGVSQSPSNKVTEKGKDVELRCDPISGHTALYWYRQSLGQGLEFLIYFQGNSAPDKSGLPSDRFSAERTGGSVSTLTIQRTQQEDSAVYLCASSLGQGTDTQYFGPGTRLTVL.

The table lists this clone with a count of one. The gene calls are TRBV27 and TRBJ2-5, with 7 bases identical to TRBD1. The CDR3 is made up of 13 amino acids. Germline lookup yields CDR1 MNHEY and CDR2 SMNVEV (reference sequence). V lost 6 bases to trimming and J lost 0 bases; unmatched junction nucleotides: 1. CDR3 sequence (DNA): TGTGCCAGCAGGACAGGGTACCAAGAGACCCAGTACTTC. It translates to CASRTGYQETQYF.

CDR3 sequence reads: CASSPATGGPYEQYF. CDR3 bases: TGTGCCAGCTCACCTGCTACGGGAGGGCCCTACGAGCAGTACTTC. The chain uses TRBV18 and TRBJ2-7; 8 nucleotides line up with TRBD2. V was clipped by 3 bases and J by 2 bases; unmatched bases: 6. The CDR3 consists of 15 residues. CDR1 is KGHSH, CDR2 LQKENI, per germline.

The chain recombines TRBV9 with TRBJ2-3; tentatively, D is TRBD1 (6 bases). Per germline, CDR1 SGDLS and CDR2 YYNGEE. The CDR3 length is 14 residues. Trimming removed 7 bases from V and 0 bases from J, with 12 bases in between. CDR3 DNA sequence: TGTGCCAGCGGCTTTGGACAGAGCACAGATACGCAGTATTTT. Amino acid sequence: CASGFGQSTDTQYF.

This clone has a handful of counts. The genes are TRBV29-1 and TRBJ2-7, with D possibly being TRBD1 (5 bases). Deletions cut 6 bases from V and 3 bases from J, with 18 bases between. The CDR3 length is 14 residues. Looked up from germline, CDR1 is SQVTM and CDR2 is ANQGSEA. CDR3 DNA: TGCAGCGTAGTACCCGACAGACGACACTACGAGCAGTACTTC. Translation gives CSVVPDRRHYEQYF.

By share of the sample, this clone is medium-sized (0.01 to 0.1%). The CDR3 spells CASSRTGKNEKLFF. The DNA of the CDR3 is TGTGCCAGCAGCCGGACAGGGAAAAATGAAAAACTGTTTTTT. The chain is built from TRBV28 and TRBJ1-4; TRBD1 aligns across 8 bases. The CDR3 is made up of 14 amino acids. Germline CDR1 and CDR2: MDHEN and SYDVKM. V shed 6 bases and J 5 bases; nucleotides not matched to a gene: 5.

This clone was recorded a few times. This chain links TRBV9 with TRBJ2-2; no clear D gene. Germline V CDR1 and CDR2: SGDLS, YYNGEE. This CDR3 has 13 residues. Trimming stripped 0 bases from V and 4 bases from J, with 4 bases between. The CDR3 DNA follows: TGTGCCAGCAGCGTAGTCGGCACCGGGGAGCTGTTTTTT. Protein: CASSVVGTGELFF.

The chain recombines TRBV7-7 with TRBJ2-1, with 7 bases identical to TRBD2. Germline CDR1 reads SSHAT; CDR2 reads FNYEAQ (reference sequence). With 5 bases clipped from V and 9 bases from J, the junction kept 10 bases outside the gene matches. The CDR3 is 14 amino acids. The CDR3 coding sequence is TGTGCCAGCAGCAGGGCTAGCGGTTGGGGTGAGCAGTTCTTC. Its protein is CASSRASGWGEQFF.

This clone has just a few counts. CDR3 sequence: CASSPWQEPAGGGYTF. As DNA, the CDR3 is TGTGCCAGCTCCCCCTGGCAGGAACCAGCAGGGGGTGGCTACACCTTC. The chain has TRBV18 and TRBJ1-2, with 7 bases fitting TRBD1. The CDR3 loop spans 16 amino acids. Germline V gene data show CDR1 as KGHSH and CDR2 as LQKENI. V lost 6 bases and J lost 7; bases outside the gene matches: 17.

V usage is TRBV4-3 and J usage is TRBJ1-2, with D possibly matching TRBD1 (6 bases). This CDR3 spans 16 amino acids. Trimming took off 1 base at V and 3 bases at J, with 15 bases between the two ends. The germline CDR1 and CDR2 sequences are LGHNA and YSLEER. CDR3 residues: CASSQASTGLDYGYTF. The CDR3 nucleotides read TGCGCCAGCAGCCAAGCGTCAACAGGGTTGGACTATGGCTACACCTTC.